This T cell receptor beta chain emerged from a study of T cells in Graves' hyperthyroidism and ophthalmopathy. Amplification targeted TCR beta CDR3 regions from RNA transcripts. HTBI primers were employed in a first-round RT-PCR of the TCR CDR3. In TCRdb, the multiplex PCR reads were re-called with MiXCR into one record per CDR3 protein. The repertoire holds under 300,000 distinct CDR3 sequences, less than 30% seen once, with roughly a quarter in the top ten. Study-wide results and caveats: Ophthalmopathy and stable hyperthyroidism were separated by a 13 V-J model. Expanded thyroid clonotypes (above 0.001) were mostly also found in blood.

This clonotype was counted ten times or more. Its antigen is not known. The V gene's germline CDR1 is LGHNA and CDR2 YNFKEQ. The V gene lost 0 bases and the J gene lost 2 bases, with 11 bases spanning the gap. This CDR3 region has 15 residues. The receptor was isolated from a man in his forties with Graves' hyperthyroidism that later progressed to Graves' ophthalmopathy. The chain carries TRBV4-2 and TRBJ2-7; no reliable D call. Input material: blood. In nucleotides, the CDR3 is TGTGCCAGCAGCCAAGATTTCGGGTACACCTACGAGCAGTACTTC. It specifies CASSQDFGYTYEQYF.